These 14 T cell receptor beta chains came from one sample sequenced in a study of CD8 T cells in ankylosing spondylitis. General observations from the study: In ankylosing spondylitis blood, a motif of roughly eight highly homologous TCR beta variants appeared characteristic.

TCRdb passed the 5' RACE reads through MiXCR, listing each CDR3 protein once. The sample has about 840,000 distinct CDR3 sequences; roughly 10% are singletons. No cognate antigen is known for these TCRs. The sequencing input was blood, either unsorted or a sorted T cell fraction (not recorded which). These receptors came from a male donor with ankylosing spondylitis.

This clonotype was detected a few times. V gene TRBV2 combines with J gene TRBJ2-1; D perhaps matches TRBD2 (7 bases). V lost 6 bases and J lost 0, with 15 bases in between. The CDR3 has 16 residues. Per the germline V gene, CDR1 is SNHLY and CDR2 is FYNNEI. The CDR3 DNA reads TGTGCCAGCAGACCCGCGGGGGCTGGCTCCTACAATGAGCAGTTCTTC. Translated: CASRPAGAGSYNEQFF. The full variable domain, rest sourced from reference TRBV2 and TRBJ2-1, is EPEVTQTPSHQVTQMGQEVILRCVPISNHLYFYWYRQILGQKVEFLVSFYNNEISEKSEIFDDQFSVERPDGSNFTLKIRSTKLEDSAMYFCASRPAGAGSYNEQFFGPGTRLTVL.

This clonotype has just a few counts. This sequence joins TRBV5-1 and TRBJ1-2; D gene uncertain. The V end was cut by 2 bases, the J end by 0 bases, with 5 bases between. The V gene's germline CDR1 is SGHRS and CDR2 YFSETQ. The CDR3 covers 13 residues. CDR3 DNA sequence: TGCGCCAGCAGCTTCATGGCTAACTATGGCTACACCTTC. Amino acid sequence: CASSFMANYGYTF. Drawing the rest from reference TRBV5-1 and TRBJ1-2, the complete variable domain is KAGVTQTPRYLIKTRGQQVTLSCSPISGHRSVSWYQQTPGQGLQFLFEYFSETQRNKGNFPGRFSGRQFSNSRSEMNVSTLELGDSALYLCASSFMANYGYTFGSGTRLTVV.

This CDR3 is CASSLALGLNNEQFF. The CDR3 DNA is TGTGCCAGCAGCTTAGCGCTTGGACTTAACAATGAGCAGTTCTTC. The V gene is TRBV11-1, the J gene TRBJ2-1; TRBD2 is a possible D gene (5 bases). Per germline, CDR1 SGHAT and CDR2 FQDESV (reference sequence). The CDR3 has 15 residues. V was clipped by 0 bases and J by 5 bases, with 11 bases between them.

The chain uses TRBV5-1 and TRBJ2-1; D could derive from TRBD1 or TRBD2 (6 bases each). CDR3 length: 15 amino acids. V lost 1 base to trimming and J lost 7 bases, with 15 bases between them. The germline gives CDR1 SGHRS, CDR2 YFSETQ. The CDR3 region is CASSLRGARSNEQFF. The CDR3 bases are TGCGCCAGCAGCTTGAGGGGGGCGCGTAGTAATGAGCAGTTCTTC.

This clonotype occurred many times. J is TRBJ2-4 and V is TRBV6-5; 7 positions match TRBD2. CDR1 MNHEY and CDR2 SVGAGI come from the germline V gene. CDR3 length equals 15 residues. J gave up 3 bases and V 6 bases, and 8 bases lay outside the gene matches. CDR3 amino acids: CASSYGEGGKNIQYF. Written as DNA, the CDR3 is TGTGCCAGCAGCTACGGGGAGGGCGGCAAAAACATTCAGTACTTC.

This clonotype was observed many times. The chain recombines TRBV7-2 with TRBJ1-1; D gene ambiguous. The germline V gene encodes CDR1 SGHTA and CDR2 FQGNSA. The ends were cut back, 5 bases at V and 4 bases at J, with 8 bases in the middle. This CDR3 spans 12 amino acids. The DNA for the CDR3 is TGTGCCAGCAGCCTTAGGTCCACTGAAGCTTTCTTT. This translates into CASSLRSTEAFF.

This clonotype was recorded at least ten times. The chain uses TRBV20-1 and TRBJ2-7; weak D call: TRBD1 (6 bases). This CDR3 has 14 amino acids. Germline V gives CDR1 DFQATT, CDR2 SNEGSKA (reference sequence). V lost 6 bases to trimming and J lost 0 bases, with 15 bases between them. DNA for the CDR3: TGCAGTGCCCGACAGGAAATCTACTCCTACGAGCAGTACTTC. This gives the protein CSARQEIYSYEQYF.

A few counts support this clonotype. The chain employs TRBV5-6 and TRBJ2-4, with 8 positions matching TRBD2. The CDR3 runs to 13 residues. Losses at the gene ends were 2 bases for V and 9 bases for J; bases not matched to a gene: 4. Germline V gene data show CDR1 as SGHDT and CDR2 as YYEEEE. CDR3 coding DNA: TGTGCCAGCAGCTTATCGGGAGGGGGCATTCAGTACTTC. Translated, it gives CASSLSGGGIQYF.

This clonotype was seen a few times. The chain employs TRBV29-1 and TRBJ1-4, with 8 positions matching TRBD1. With 6 bases clipped from V and 4 bases from J, the junction kept 4 bases outside the gene matches. The CDR3 is 13 amino acids. Germline V CDR1 and CDR2: SQVTM, ANQGSEA. The CDR3 coding sequence is TGCAGCGTCCAGGGGGCCGGTAATGAAAAACTGTTTTTT. Translated: CSVQGAGNEKLFF. Based on the CDR3 plus reference TRBV29-1 and TRBJ1-4, the full variable domain is SAVISQKPSRDICQRGTSLTIQCQVDSQVTMMFWYRQQPGQSLTLIATANQGSEATYESGFVIDKFPISRPNLTFSTLTVSNMSPEDSSIYLCSVQGAGNEKLFFGSGTQLSVL.

This rearrangement joins TRBV7-2 to TRBJ2-2; D uncertain. The CDR3 extends over 12 amino acids. V was trimmed by 3 bases and J by 6 bases, leaving 5 bases between them. Germline-derived CDR1 and CDR2 are SGHTA and FQGNSA. This CDR3 reads CASSFFSGELFF. Written as DNA, the CDR3 is TGTGCCAGCAGCTTTTTTTCCGGGGAGCTGTTTTTT.

J is TRBJ1-5 and V is TRBV6-1; no clear D. The V and J ends lost 5 bases and 0 bases respectively, with 5 bases between them. The CDR3 has 13 amino acids. The germline CDR1 and CDR2 sequences are MNHNS and SASEGT. DNA for the CDR3: TGTGCCAGCAGTACCATTAGCAATCAGCCCCAGCATTTT. This codes for CASSTISNQPQHF.

This clonotype was counted many times. This CDR3 reads CASSRREGRNEQFF. For the CDR3, the DNA is TGTGCCAGCAGTCGACGGGAGGGCCGTAATGAGCAGTTCTTC. V gene TRBV12-3 or TRBV12-4 combines with J gene TRBJ2-1, with 8 bases that match TRBD2. The CDR3 is made up of 14 amino acids. The V segment lost 5 bases and the J segment 7 bases; nucleotides outside the gene matches: 7.

The chain employs TRBV5-1 and TRBJ2-7, with TRBD1 matching 9 bases. From germline, CDR1 is SGHRS and CDR2 YFSETQ. This CDR3 region has 15 residues. J was trimmed by 3 bases and V by 3 bases; bases with no gene match: 7. The CDR3 spells CASSSTRDRDYEQYF. In nucleotides, the CDR3 is TGCGCCAGCAGCTCCACGCGGGACAGGGACTACGAGCAGTACTTC.

V and J are TRBV11-3 and TRBJ1-1, with 7 positions matching TRBD1. J gave up 2 bases and V 1 base, and 7 bases lay outside the gene matches. The CDR3 contains 16 residues. CDR1 SGHNT and CDR2 YENEEA come from the germline V gene. CDR3 region: CASSLGGAGGNTEAFF. The CDR3 DNA reads as TGTGCCAGCAGCTTAGGCGGAGCAGGGGGTAACACTGAAGCTTTCTTT.